This TCR beta chain was found in a study of blood T cell repertoires in COVID-19. About the study: Spain, Italy and the United States supplied samples that represented acute and convalescent COVID-19.

The repertoire was sequenced with immunoSEQ multiplex PCR; TCRdb's copy has only in-frame clones and lacks some. This table holds around 140,000 clones, more than 80% found once. Germline lookup yields CDR1 SGDLS and CDR2 YYNGEE. The CDR3 has 17 residues. Unmatched junction bases numbered 9, after V lost 0 bases and J lost 6 bases. This TCR was recovered from a human donor in a cohort sampled during active COVID-19. The chain carries TRBV9 and TRBJ2-1; the match to TRBD1 covers 10 bases. Input material: peripheral blood. CDR3 nucleotide sequence: TGTGCCAGCAGCGTAGCGGCGACAGGGGGCACCGTCAATGAGCAGTTCTTC. It translates to CASSVAATGGTVNEQFF.